A single sample gave rise to the 17 T cell receptor beta chains below, sequenced in a study of CXCR3 chemokines and chemotherapy response in bladder cancer. TCRdb recomputed calls from the PCR reads with MiXCR, one row per CDR3 protein. Among about 5,000 distinct CDR3 sequences listed, about an eighth were seen once. This material was collected from a patient whose treatment included neoadjuvant chemotherapy. All receptors derive from a human donor with bladder cancer that responded to neoadjuvant chemotherapy.

This clonotype was recorded at least ten times. This sequence joins TRBV11-3 and TRBJ2-7, with D hard to call. CDR1 and CDR2 from the germline V gene are SGHNT and YENEEA. The CDR3 is 14 residues long. V was clipped by 4 bases and J by 2 bases, with 12 bases between them. CDR3 residues: CASSSGGPAYEQYF. The CDR3 bases are TGTGCCAGCAGCTCGGGTGGGCCGGCCTACGAGCAGTACTTC.

This clonotype is labeled as medium-sized. V gene TRBV30 combines with J gene TRBJ2-1; 7 bases map to TRBD2. V shed 0 bases and J 6 bases; nucleotides not matched to a gene: 8. The germline V gene encodes CDR1 GTSNPN and CDR2 SVGIG (reference sequence). The CDR3 has 15 residues. CDR3 protein: CAWSVLGGRTNEQFF. In DNA form, the CDR3 reads TGTGCCTGGAGTGTACTGGGCGGGAGAACCAATGAGCAGTTCTTC.

Relative to its sample, this clonotype is medium-sized. The chain couples TRBV6-2 or TRBV6-3 to TRBJ1-5; no clear D gene. Looked up from germline, CDR1 is MNHEY and CDR2 is SVGEGT. The CDR3 has 13 residues. V shed 2 bases and J shed 2 bases, with 4 bases lying between them. In DNA, the CDR3 is TGTGCCAGCAGTTACGTGGGCAATCAGCCCCAGCATTTT. It yields the protein CASSYVGNQPQHF.

This clonotype came up many times. The V and J genes are TRBV7-2 and TRBJ2-7, with a weak D call TRBD1 (6 bases). The length of the CDR3 is 12 residues. Germline V gene lookup returns CDR1 SGHTA and CDR2 FQGNSA. Between the trimmed V and J ends, which lost 5 bases and 3 bases, there was a span of 8 bases. The CDR3 loop is CASSQDSYEQYF. CDR3 sequence (DNA): TGTGCCAGCAGCCAGGACAGCTACGAGCAGTACTTC.

This clonotype is labeled medium-sized. This chain uses TRBV6-2 or TRBV6-3 with TRBJ2-7; 8 positions agree with TRBD1. CDR3 length: 14 amino acids. With 5 bases clipped from V and 4 bases from J, the junction kept 7 bases outside the gene matches. The germline gives CDR1 MNHEY, CDR2 SVGEGT. This CDR3 is CASSGGQGSYEQYF. DNA of the CDR3: TGTGCCAGCAGTGGCGGACAGGGTTCTTACGAGCAGTACTTC.

This clonotype is medium-sized in the sample. This sequence joins TRBV6-1 and TRBJ1-1, with D possibly matching TRBD1 (5 bases). CDR3 length equals 17 residues. Germline V lookup: CDR1 MNHNS, CDR2 SASEGT. Trimming removed 8 bases at V and 2 bases at J, with 24 bases between. CDR3 nucleotide sequence: TGTGCCAGCGTCCCAGTCTCAGGGAATTACCCCAACACTGAAGCTTTCTTT. Translated, it gives CASVPVSGNYPNTEAFF.

Within the sample, this clonotype is medium-sized. The DNA of the CDR3 is TGTGCCATCAGTGAGTTCGGAGATGCCCTCCCAACCTATGGCTACACCTTC. This encodes CAISEFGDALPTYGYTF. This chain connects TRBV10-3 to TRBJ1-2; D not resolved. The CDR3 totals 17 residues. V lost 1 base and J 4 bases, leaving 19 bases between the germline ends. The germline V gene encodes CDR1 ENHRY and CDR2 SYGVKD.

This sequence joins TRBV20-1 and TRBJ1-2; D gene ambiguous. The CDR3 spans 15 residues. Germline assignment: CDR1 DFQATT and CDR2 SNEGSKA (reference sequence). Trimming removed 6 bases at V and 0 bases at J, with 17 bases between. The CDR3 DNA sequence: TGCAGTGCCCCCGTTTTGCGGGGTCCTAACTATGGCTACACCTTC. Protein product: CSAPVLRGPNYGYTF.

J is TRBJ2-3 and V is TRBV27; tentative D call: TRBD2 (6 bases). Trimming left V 3 bases short and J 6 bases short, with 19 bases between. The germline gives CDR1 MNHEY, CDR2 SMNVEV (reference sequence). This CDR3 has 16 amino acids. CDR3 sequence (DNA): TGTGCCAGCAGTTTCGTAGGTCTAGCGACGTTGGATACGCAGTATTTT. It yields the protein CASSFVGLATLDTQYF.

This clonotype qualifies as medium-sized. The chain combines TRBV30 with TRBJ1-6; D uncertain. Trimming cost V 2 bases and J 3 bases, with 17 bases left between them. Per the germline V gene, CDR1 is GTSNPN and CDR2 is SVGIG (reference sequence). This CDR3 is 17 amino acids long. The CDR3 protein is CAWSPYPPSNYNSPLHF. The CDR3 DNA reads TGTGCCTGGAGTCCCTACCCTCCCTCAAACTATAATTCACCCCTCCACTTT. Together with reference TRBV30 and TRBJ1-6, the CDR3 gives the full variable domain: SQTIHQWPATLVQPVGSPLSLECTVEGTSNPNLYWYRQAAGRGLQLLFYSVGIGQISSEVPQNLSASRPQDRQFILSSKKLLLSDSGFYLCAWSPYPPSNYNSPLHFGNGTRLTVT.

This clonotype rates as medium-sized. The J gene is TRBJ2-7, the V gene TRBV29-1; 7 bases are shared with TRBD1. The trim removed 4 bases at V and 7 bases at J, leaving 7 bases unmatched. The CDR3 length is 12 residues. Per germline, CDR1 SQVTM and CDR2 ANQGSEA. CDR3 DNA: TGCAGCGTTGTAAGACAGGGTGGAGAGCAGTACTTC. Translated: CSVVRQGGEQYF.

In its sample, this clonotype is medium-sized. The V and J genes are TRBV6-6 and TRBJ2-3; no reliable D call. The CDR3 sequence is 11 residues long. V dropped 8 bases and J dropped 3 bases, with 6 bases sitting between them. The germline V gene encodes CDR1 MNHNY and CDR2 SVGAGI (reference sequence). Written as DNA, the CDR3 is TGTGCCAGCGGACCTACAGATACGCAGTATTTT. This codes for CASGPTDTQYF.

This clonotype counts as medium-sized (0.01 to 0.1%). The chain links TRBV6-1 to TRBJ2-7; TRBD1 matches at 8 bases. Trimming at V came to 5 bases and at J to 6 bases, leaving 9 bases not matched to a gene. Germline V gene lookup returns CDR1 MNHNS and CDR2 SASEGT. This CDR3 contains 14 residues. In DNA, the CDR3 is TGTGCCAGCAGTTCGAAGACAGGGGATATCGAGCAGTACTTC. Translating it yields CASSSKTGDIEQYF.

The chain carries TRBV11-3 and TRBJ2-5, with 9 bases that match TRBD2. The germline gives CDR1 SGHNT, CDR2 YENEEA. The CDR3 consists of 17 residues. V trimming: 3 bases; J trimming: 5 bases; junction bases outside the gene matches: 13. DNA of the CDR3: TGTGCCAGCAGCTTCCGTAGCGGGAGTGGGTCGATGGAGACCCAGTACTTC. It encodes CASSFRSGSGSMETQYF. The whole variable domain, remainder taken from reference TRBV11-3 and TRBJ2-5, is EAGVVQSPRYKIIEKKQPVAFWCNPISGHNTLYWYLQNLGQGPELLIRYENEEAVDDSQLPKDRFSAERLKGVDSTLKIQPAELGDSAVYLCASSFRSGSGSMETQYFGPGTRLLVL.

This clonotype was recorded a few times. The chain is built from TRBV27 and TRBJ1-5; D is possibly TRBD1 (6 bases). CDR3 length equals 18 residues. Germline CDR1 reads MNHEY; CDR2 reads SMNVEV (reference sequence). Trimming left V 3 bases short and J 0 bases short, with 18 bases between. Written as DNA, the CDR3 is TGTGCCAGCAGTTTTTCGGCGAGGGGGGCGGATAGCAATCAGCCCCAGCATTTT. Translating gives CASSFSARGADSNQPQHF.

This clonotype came up many times. The chain combines TRBV7-2 with TRBJ2-2; perhaps TRBD1 as D (6 bases). Germline values: CDR1 SGHTA, CDR2 FQGNSA. This CDR3 contains 16 residues. The germline V and J ends were trimmed by 5 bases and 0 bases, with 13 bases remaining between them. The CDR3 is CASSDIRTANTGELFF. The DNA for the CDR3 is TGTGCCAGCAGCGATATCAGGACAGCGAACACCGGGGAGCTGTTTTTT.

This clonotype was found many times. The rearrangement uses TRBV29-1 and TRBJ1-3; unclear D gene. The V end was cut by 4 bases, the J end by 2 bases, with 9 bases between. The germline V gene encodes CDR1 SQVTM and CDR2 ANQGSEA. The CDR3 extends over 13 amino acids. CDR3 amino acids: CSVGREAGNTIYF. The CDR3 DNA reads as TGCAGCGTTGGGCGGGAGGCTGGAAACACCATATATTTT.